Listed below are T cell receptor beta chains from one sample, sequenced in a study of shared clonotypes between healthy human individuals. Only in-frame clones appear in the TCRdb table, and some are missing; sequencing was by immunoSEQ multiplex PCR. This table has under 1 million clones, 80% to 95% appearing once. The specimen sequenced was naive CD8+ T cells sorted from blood. These TCRs come from a young man in good health. CDR3s include the opening cysteine and the closing phenylalanine or tryptophan. The order of the fields is D gene, clone size, V gene, J gene, CDR3 protein, CDR3 DNA. The D gene is left open where the match is weak. Where a row states a size, it is once, few, many or the class of an expanded clone; other rows omit it.

d_call: TRBD1; clone_size: NA; v_call: TRBV12-5; j_call: TRBJ1-1; cdr3_aa: CASGWDREAFF; cdr3_nt: TGTGCTAGTGGCTGGGACAGGGAAGCTTTCTTT
d_call: NA; clone_size: NA; v_call: TRBV27; j_call: TRBJ1-1; cdr3_aa: CASSQGWNTEAFF; cdr3_nt: TGTGCCAGCAGTCAGGGGTGGAACACTGAAGCTTTCTTT
d_call: TRBD1; clone_size: NA; v_call: TRBV28; j_call: TRBJ2-5; cdr3_aa: CASSRPRTGVVLSQETQYF; cdr3_nt: TGTGCCAGCAGTCGCCCTCGGACAGGGGTTGTTTTGTCACAAGAGACCCAGTACTTC
d_call: NA; clone_size: NA; v_call: TRBV7-9; j_call: TRBJ1-5; cdr3_aa: CASRTMDISNQPQHF; cdr3_nt: TGTGCCAGCAGAACCATGGACATTAGCAATCAGCCCCAGCATTTT
d_call: NA; clone_size: once; v_call: TRBV11-2; j_call: TRBJ2-7; cdr3_aa: CASSLGQNYEQYF; cdr3_nt: TGTGCCAGCAGCTTAGGACAGAACTACGAGCAGTACTTC
d_call: TRBD2; clone_size: NA; v_call: TRBV4-1; j_call: TRBJ2-7; cdr3_aa: CASSQIAGTRRAEQYF; cdr3_nt: TGCGCCAGCAGCCAGATCGCCGGGACTAGAAGGGCCGAGCAGTACTTC
d_call: NA; clone_size: NA; v_call: TRBV5-1; j_call: TRBJ2-7; cdr3_aa: CASSLRSVDVGSYEQYF; cdr3_nt: TGCGCCAGCAGCTTGAGGTCGGTGGACGTTGGCTCCTACGAGCAGTACTTC
d_call: NA; clone_size: NA; v_call: TRBV21-1; j_call: TRBJ2-1; cdr3_aa: CASSKVRGHNEQFF; cdr3_nt: TGTGCCAGCAGCAAAGTTAGGGGCCACAATGAGCAGTTCTTC
d_call: NA; clone_size: NA; v_call: TRBV4-1; j_call: TRBJ2-1; cdr3_aa: CASSQGGVNEQFF; cdr3_nt: TGCGCCAGCAGCCAAGGAGGGGTGAATGAGCAGTTCTTC
d_call: TRBD2; clone_size: NA; v_call: TRBV7-9; j_call: TRBJ2-1; cdr3_aa: CASSAETSGGTQGQFF; cdr3_nt: TGTGCCAGCAGCGCCGAAACTAGCGGGGGGACGCAGGGGCAGTTCTTC
d_call: NA; clone_size: NA; v_call: TRBV7-8; j_call: TRBJ1-2; cdr3_aa: CASSSSGRGRSHGDGYTF; cdr3_nt: TGTGCCAGCAGCTCCTCAGGGAGGGGACGATCCCATGGGGATGGCTACACCTTC
d_call: NA; clone_size: NA; v_call: TRBV7-9; j_call: TRBJ2-7; cdr3_aa: CASSRTGTYEQYF; cdr3_nt: TGTGCCAGCAGCCGAACCGGTACCTACGAGCAGTACTTC
d_call: NA; clone_size: NA; v_call: TRBV11-3; j_call: TRBJ2-3; cdr3_aa: CASSPNRAGGTDTQYF; cdr3_nt: TGTGCCAGCAGCCCGAATCGGGCGGGCGGAACAGATACGCAGTATTTT
d_call: NA; clone_size: NA; v_call: TRBV14; j_call: TRBJ2-7; cdr3_aa: CASSQGSGPSYEQYF; cdr3_nt: TGTGCCAGCAGCCAAGGGAGCGGTCCTTCCTACGAGCAGTACTTC
d_call: TRBD2; clone_size: NA; v_call: TRBV14; j_call: TRBJ2-3; cdr3_aa: CASSQDVGTSVLDTQYF; cdr3_nt: TGTGCCAGCAGCCAAGATGTAGGGACTAGTGTGTTGGATACGCAGTATTTT
d_call: NA; clone_size: NA; v_call: TRBV7-6; j_call: TRBJ2-7; cdr3_aa: CASSLSGSSYEQYF; cdr3_nt: TGTGCCAGCAGCTTATCCGGGAGCTCCTACGAGCAGTACTTC
d_call: NA; clone_size: NA; v_call: TRBV28; j_call: TRBJ1-1; cdr3_aa: CASSFRGDDTEAFF; cdr3_nt: TGTGCCAGCAGTTTTCGGGGGGATGACACTGAAGCTTTCTTT
d_call: TRBD2; clone_size: NA; v_call: TRBV29-1; j_call: TRBJ2-1; cdr3_aa: CSVEETVSGGPYNEQFF; cdr3_nt: TGCAGCGTTGAAGAGACAGTGAGCGGGGGGCCATACAATGAGCAGTTCTTC
d_call: NA; clone_size: NA; v_call: TRBV11-2; j_call: TRBJ1-4; cdr3_aa: CASSPVGEKLFF; cdr3_nt: TGTGCCAGCAGCCCAGTAGGGGAAAAACTGTTTTTT
d_call: TRBD2; clone_size: NA; v_call: TRBV7-6; j_call: TRBJ2-1; cdr3_aa: CASSPEVGRANEQFF; cdr3_nt: TGTGCCAGCAGCCCCGAGGTCGGGAGGGCGAATGAGCAGTTCTTC
d_call: NA; clone_size: NA; v_call: TRBV7-9; j_call: TRBJ2-7; cdr3_aa: CASSFGDYEQYF; cdr3_nt: TGTGCCAGCAGCTTCGGGGACTACGAGCAGTACTTC
d_call: TRBD2; clone_size: NA; v_call: TRBV5-1; j_call: TRBJ2-5; cdr3_aa: CASSLSTSGTQETQYF; cdr3_nt: TGCGCCAGCAGCTTGAGTACTAGCGGGACACAAGAGACCCAGTACTTC
d_call: NA; clone_size: NA; v_call: TRBV27; j_call: TRBJ2-7; cdr3_aa: CASSLEAAYEQYF; cdr3_nt: TGTGCCAGCAGCCTGGAGGCAGCCTACGAGCAGTACTTC